This T cell receptor (beta chain) was found in a study of PD-1 blockade in classical Hodgkin lymphoma. Germline loops: CDR1 LNHDA, CDR2 SQIVND (reference sequence). The length of the CDR3 is 15 residues. The ends were cut back, 3 bases at V and 0 bases at J, with 9 bases in the middle. Assay: immunoSEQ multiplex PCR; the TCRdb copy retains only in-frame clones and omits some. Found here are approximately 89,000 clones, 83% of them singletons; the top ten hold approximately 15%. The sample's time point: cycle 4 day 1 (C4D1), after five to seven weeks of nivolumab. In every patient, relapse followed autologous stem cell transplantation, while exposure to brentuximab vedotin differed.

The specimen comprised peripheral blood mononuclear cells (PBMCs), sampled before the fourth cycle of nivolumab. This rearrangement joins TRBV19 to TRBJ2-1; no clear D. This clonotype was obtained from a human donor with classical Hodgkin lymphoma. For the CDR3, the DNA is TGTGCCAGTAGTATTAACTGGAACTCCTACAATGAGCAGTTCTTC. This encodes CASSINWNSYNEQFF.